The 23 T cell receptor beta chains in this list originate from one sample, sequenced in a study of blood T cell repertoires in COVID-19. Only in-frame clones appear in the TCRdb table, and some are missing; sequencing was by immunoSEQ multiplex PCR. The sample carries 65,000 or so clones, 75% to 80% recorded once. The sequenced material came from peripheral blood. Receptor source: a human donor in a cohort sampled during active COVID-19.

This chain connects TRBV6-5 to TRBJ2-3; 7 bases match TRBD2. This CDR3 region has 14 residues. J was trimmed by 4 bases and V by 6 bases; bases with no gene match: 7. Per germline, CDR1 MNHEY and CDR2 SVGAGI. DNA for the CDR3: TGTGCCAGCAGCCCGGGGGGATTTGCAGATACGCAGTATTTT. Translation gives CASSPGGFADTQYF.

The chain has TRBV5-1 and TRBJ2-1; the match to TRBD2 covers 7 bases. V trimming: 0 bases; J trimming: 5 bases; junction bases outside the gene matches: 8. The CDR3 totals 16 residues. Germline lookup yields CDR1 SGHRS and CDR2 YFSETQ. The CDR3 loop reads CASSLVGGGRNNEQFF. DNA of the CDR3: TGCGCCAGCAGCTTGGTGGGCGGGGGTAGAAACAATGAGCAGTTCTTC.

CDR3 nucleotide sequence: TGTGCCAGCAGCCTTACGGGTGGAGACCTCTATGGCTACACCTTC. Protein product: CASSLTGGDLYGYTF. The chain couples TRBV3-1 (or the pseudogene TRBV3-2) to TRBJ1-2, with no clear D. The CDR3 has 15 amino acids. Germline CDR1 LGHDT, CDR2 YNNKEL (reference sequence). Trimming cost V 4 bases and J 4 bases, with 16 bases left between them.

CDR3 in DNA: TGTGCCACCAGCAGAGGGGGAGGGGAGAAACTGTTTTTT. Its translation is CATSRGGGEKLFF. The chain couples TRBV15 to TRBJ1-4, with D possibly TRBD1 on 5 matching bases. CDR1 is LNHNV, CDR2 YYDKDF, per germline (reference sequence). The CDR3 length is 13 residues. With 1 base removed from V and 11 bases from J, the gap between germline ends came to 11 bases.

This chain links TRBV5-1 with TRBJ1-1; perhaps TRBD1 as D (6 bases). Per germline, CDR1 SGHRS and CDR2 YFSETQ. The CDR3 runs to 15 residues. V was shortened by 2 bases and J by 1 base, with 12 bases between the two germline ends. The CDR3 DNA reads TGCGCCAGCAGCTTAGACACAGGGACGAACACTGAAGCTTTCTTT. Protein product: CASSLDTGTNTEAFF.

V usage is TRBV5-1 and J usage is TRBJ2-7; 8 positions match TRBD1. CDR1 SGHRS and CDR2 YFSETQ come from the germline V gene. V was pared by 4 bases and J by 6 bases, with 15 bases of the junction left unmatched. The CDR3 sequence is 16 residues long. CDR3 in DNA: TGCGCCAGCAGCCCAAATGGTAGGGACAGGATGAGCGAGCAGTACTTC. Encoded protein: CASSPNGRDRMSEQYF.

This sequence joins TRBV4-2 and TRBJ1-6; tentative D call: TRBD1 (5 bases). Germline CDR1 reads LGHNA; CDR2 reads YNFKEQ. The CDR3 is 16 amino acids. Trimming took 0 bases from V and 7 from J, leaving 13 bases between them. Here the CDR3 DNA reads TGTGCCAGCAGCCAAGAGTGGGGCCAGGGAAATTCACCCCTCCACTTT. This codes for CASSQEWGQGNSPLHF.

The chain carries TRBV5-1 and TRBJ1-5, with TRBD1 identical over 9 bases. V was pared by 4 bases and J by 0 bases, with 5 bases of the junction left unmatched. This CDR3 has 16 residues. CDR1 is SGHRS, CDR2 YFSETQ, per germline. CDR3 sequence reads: CASSPGTGYSNQPQHF. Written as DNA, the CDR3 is TGCGCCAGCAGCCCCGGGACAGGGTATAGCAATCAGCCCCAGCATTTT.

DNA for the CDR3: TGTGCCAGCAGTGAACAGGGGAAGTATGGCTACACCTTC. This sequence encodes CASSEQGKYGYTF. The chain employs TRBV27 and TRBJ1-2, with 7 bases matching TRBD1. From germline, CDR1 is MNHEY and CDR2 SMNVEV (reference sequence). This CDR3 is built from 13 residues. Trimming at V came to 5 bases and at J to 5 bases, leaving 5 bases not matched to a gene.

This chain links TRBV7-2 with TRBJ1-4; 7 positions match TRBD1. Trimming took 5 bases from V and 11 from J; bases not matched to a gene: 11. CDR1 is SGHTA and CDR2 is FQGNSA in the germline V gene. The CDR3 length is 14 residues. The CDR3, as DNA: TGTGCCAGCAGCCCAGGGGGGCCCCGAGTCAAACTGTTTTTT. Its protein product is CASSPGGPRVKLFF.

Here the CDR3 DNA reads TGTGCCAGCAGCTTCGCGGGACAGCACAATGAGCAGTTCTTC. Its translation: CASSFAGQHNEQFF. The rearrangement joins TRBV7-9 to TRBJ2-1; possible D gene TRBD1, 7 bases. CDR1 SEHNR and CDR2 FQNEAQ come from the germline V gene (reference sequence). The CDR3 is 14 amino acids. The V end was cut by 3 bases, the J end by 5 bases, with 11 bases between.

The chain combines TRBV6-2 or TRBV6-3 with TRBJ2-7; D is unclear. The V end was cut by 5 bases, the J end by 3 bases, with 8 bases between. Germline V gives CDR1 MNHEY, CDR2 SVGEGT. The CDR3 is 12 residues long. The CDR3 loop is CASSTTLYEQYF. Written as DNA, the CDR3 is TGTGCCAGCAGTACGACACTCTACGAGCAGTACTTC.

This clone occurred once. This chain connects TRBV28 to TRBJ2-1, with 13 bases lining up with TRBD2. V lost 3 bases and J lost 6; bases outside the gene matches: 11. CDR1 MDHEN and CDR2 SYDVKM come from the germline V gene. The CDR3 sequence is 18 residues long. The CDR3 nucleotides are TGTGCCAGCAGTTTGAGGGGGCGACTAGCGGGAGGTCGCAATGAGCAGTTCTTC. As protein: CASSLRGRLAGGRNEQFF.

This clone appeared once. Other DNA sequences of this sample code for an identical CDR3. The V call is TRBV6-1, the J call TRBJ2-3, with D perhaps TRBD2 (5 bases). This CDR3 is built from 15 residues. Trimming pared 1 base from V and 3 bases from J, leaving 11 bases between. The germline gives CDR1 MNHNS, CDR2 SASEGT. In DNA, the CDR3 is TGTGCCAGCAGTGAAGAACCTACTAGGACAGATACGCAGTATTTT. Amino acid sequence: CASSEEPTRTDTQYF.

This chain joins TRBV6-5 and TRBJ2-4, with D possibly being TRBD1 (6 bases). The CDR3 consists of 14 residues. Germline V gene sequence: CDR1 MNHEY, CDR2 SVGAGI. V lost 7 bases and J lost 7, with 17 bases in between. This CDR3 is CASNQEGEWNIQYF. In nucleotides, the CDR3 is TGTGCCAGCAACCAAGAGGGGGAGTGGAACATTCAGTACTTC.

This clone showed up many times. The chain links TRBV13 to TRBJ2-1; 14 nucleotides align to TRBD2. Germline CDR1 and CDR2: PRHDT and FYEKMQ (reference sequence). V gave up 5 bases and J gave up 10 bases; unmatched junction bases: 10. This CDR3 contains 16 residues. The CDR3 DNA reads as TGTGCCAGCAGCCCCAGGACTAGCGGGGGGCCCAGCGAGCAGTTCTTC. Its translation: CASSPRTSGGPSEQFF.

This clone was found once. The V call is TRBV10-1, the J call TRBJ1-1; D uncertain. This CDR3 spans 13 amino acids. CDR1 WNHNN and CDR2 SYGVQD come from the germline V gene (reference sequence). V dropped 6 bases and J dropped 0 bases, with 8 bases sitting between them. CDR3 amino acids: CASRELMNTEAFF. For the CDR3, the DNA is TGCGCCAGCAGAGAACTTATGAACACTGAAGCTTTCTTT.

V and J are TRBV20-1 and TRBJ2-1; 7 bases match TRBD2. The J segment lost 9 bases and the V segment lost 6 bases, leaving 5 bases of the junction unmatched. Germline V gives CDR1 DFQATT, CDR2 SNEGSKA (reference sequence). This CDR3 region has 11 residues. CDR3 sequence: CSAQTSFEQFF. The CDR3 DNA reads TGCAGTGCGCAGACTAGCTTTGAGCAGTTCTTC.

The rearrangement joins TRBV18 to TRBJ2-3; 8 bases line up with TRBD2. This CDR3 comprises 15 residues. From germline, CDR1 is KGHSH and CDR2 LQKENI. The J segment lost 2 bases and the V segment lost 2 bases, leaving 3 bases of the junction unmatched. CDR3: CASSPASGYTDTQYF. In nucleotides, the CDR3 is TGTGCCAGCTCACCAGCTAGCGGGTACACAGATACGCAGTATTTT.

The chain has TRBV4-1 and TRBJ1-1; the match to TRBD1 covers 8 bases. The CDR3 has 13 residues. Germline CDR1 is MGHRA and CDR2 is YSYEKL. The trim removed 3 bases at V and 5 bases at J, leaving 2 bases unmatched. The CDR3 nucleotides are TGCGCCAGCAGCCAGACAGGGGTTACTGAAGCTTTCTTT. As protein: CASSQTGVTEAFF.

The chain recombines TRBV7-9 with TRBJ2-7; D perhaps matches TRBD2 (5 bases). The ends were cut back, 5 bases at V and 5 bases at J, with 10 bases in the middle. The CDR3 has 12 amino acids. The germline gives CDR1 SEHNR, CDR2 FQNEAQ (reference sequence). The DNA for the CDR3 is TGTGCCAGCAGCCAGGACTTCCACGAGCAGTACTTC. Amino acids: CASSQDFHEQYF. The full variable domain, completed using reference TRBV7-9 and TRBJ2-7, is DTGVSQNPRHKITKRGQNVTFRCDPISEHNRLYWYRQTLGQGPEFLTYFQNEAQLEKSRLLSDRFSAERPKGSFSTLEIQRTEQGDSAMYLCASSQDFHEQYFGPGTRLTVT.

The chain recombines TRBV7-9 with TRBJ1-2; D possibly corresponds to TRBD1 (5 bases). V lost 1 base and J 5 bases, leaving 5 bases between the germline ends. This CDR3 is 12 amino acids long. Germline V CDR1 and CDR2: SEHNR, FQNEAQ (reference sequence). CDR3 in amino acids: CASSLEGYGYTF. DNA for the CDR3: TGTGCCAGCAGCTTAGAGGGGTATGGCTACACCTTC.

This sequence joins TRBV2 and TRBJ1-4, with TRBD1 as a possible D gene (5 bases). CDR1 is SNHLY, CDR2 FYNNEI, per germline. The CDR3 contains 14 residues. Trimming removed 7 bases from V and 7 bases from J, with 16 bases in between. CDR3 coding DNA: TGTGCCAGCAACCAAGGGGCGCAGAGTGAAAAACTGTTTTTT. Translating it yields CASNQGAQSEKLFF.